The rows below give T cell receptor beta chains drawn from one sample of a study of blood T cell repertoires in COVID-19. Method: immunoSEQ multiplex PCR; TCRdb's copy keeps in-frame clones and lacks some. The table shows about 210,000 clones, with almost 85% occurring only once. The sequencing input was peripheral blood. These receptors all come from a woman aged 40 to 50 with acute or convalescent COVID-19. The CDR3 runs from the conserved cysteine through the conserved F or W.

V gene	CDR3 protein
TRBV10-3	CAISENRGTGELFF
TRBV5-4	CASSFTSGSSDEQFF
TRBV19	CASSKGGEIYEQYF
TRBV7-2	CASSARTDLWGEQYF
TRBV2	CASIRDKANGYTF
TRBV25-1	CASNRGSTDTQYF
TRBV5-6	CASSLDRQDGYTF
TRBV7-9	CASSYVDRNTEAFF
TRBV7-9	CASSTDPGDYEQYF
TRBV29-1	CSVTPVPGPYGYTF
TRBV5-1	CASSLDLPRDTQYF
TRBV5-4	CASSLGQGLETQYF
TRBV7-2	CASSSIDRDTQYF
TRBV7-9	CASSPVGTGSYEQYF
TRBV7-2	CASSSQTGVYEQYF
TRBV19	CASSNTGRLAGGPDTGELFF
TRBV28	CASSLWAGDNQPQHF
TRBV29-1	CSYRVGSTGELFF
TRBV2	CASTLTGALSDSPLHF
TRBV19	CASSGQGAYNEQFF
TRBV21-1	CASSKVESRVLANYGYTF
TRBV11-2	CASSFAGRGTEAFF
TRBV2	CASSRDTEAFF
TRBV5-1	CASSLDSGTGRGTNEKLFF
TRBV2	CASSEATGLYGNTIYF
TRBV7-8	CASSLIQGERGYTF
TRBV6-5	CASSHQILIYEQYF
TRBV5-6	CASSLWGTSAYYEQYF
TRBV7-9	CASSTGQVGHEQYF
TRBV27	CASRERGGTEAFF
TRBV27	CASGGWGTEAFF
TRBV10-2	CASSESRVAGEETQYF
TRBV29-1	CSVGGGDTQYF
TRBV27	CASSSSGTGRVANQPQHF
TRBV29-1	CSVDGHGDGGSYNEQFF
TRBV4-3	CASSQDPSTDTQYF
TRBV11-2	CASSLERGVHEQFF
TRBV6-2/TRBV6-3	CASSFALEGANVLTF
TRBV19	CASSPNKGGLGTEAFF
TRBV28	CASSPLDRGLKGVGNTIYF
TRBV18	CASSPDSTGELFF
TRBV5-3	CARSLTISNNEQFF
TRBV12-3/TRBV12-4	CASSPGTYEQYF
TRBV11-2	CASSSLQGPNTEAFF
TRBV5-1	CASSFRVGDGELFF
TRBV7-2	CASSPGGSGHIQYF
TRBV9	CASSVRDRGTDTQYF
TRBV11-2	CASSHREKVSNEQFF
TRBV27	CASSLLTGSTEAFF
TRBV10-2	CASIAEANTGELFF
TRBV28	CASRTTGEAFF
TRBV7-7	CASSLAGAYNEQFF
TRBV15	CATSRDNRPYGYTF
TRBV6-1	CASSEFFGGETGELFF
TRBV19	CASSGTSSSGELFF
TRBV27	CASSLYTGAMNTEAFF